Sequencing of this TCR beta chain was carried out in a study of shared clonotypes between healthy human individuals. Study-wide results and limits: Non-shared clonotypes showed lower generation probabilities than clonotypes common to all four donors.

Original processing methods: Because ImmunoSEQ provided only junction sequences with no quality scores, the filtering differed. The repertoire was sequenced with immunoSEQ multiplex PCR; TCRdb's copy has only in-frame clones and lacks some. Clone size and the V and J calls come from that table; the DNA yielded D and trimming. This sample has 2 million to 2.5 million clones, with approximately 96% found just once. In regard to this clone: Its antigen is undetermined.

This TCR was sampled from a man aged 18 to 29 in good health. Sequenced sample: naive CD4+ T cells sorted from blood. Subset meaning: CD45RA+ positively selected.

The CDR3 loop reads CASSIGTVNTGELFF. DNA of the CDR3: TGTGCCAGCAGTATCGGGACAGTTAACACCGGGGAGCTGTTTTTT. V and J are TRBV9 and TRBJ2-2; 7 bases agree with TRBD1. V shed 5 bases, J shed 2 bases, and the junction held 6 bases outside the gene matches. Germline CDR1 SGDLS, CDR2 YYNGEE. The length of the CDR3 is 15 residues. Based on the CDR3 plus reference TRBV9 and TRBJ2-2, the full variable domain is DSGVTQTPKHLITATGQRVTLRCSPRSGDLSVYWYQQSLDQGLQFLIQYYNGEERAKGNILERFSAQQFPDLHSELNLSSLELGDSALYFCASSIGTVNTGELFFGEGSRLTVL.